Below, 6 T cell receptor beta chains from the same sample are listed, as sequenced in a study of blood T cell repertoires in COVID-19. The protocol was immunoSEQ multiplex PCR, while the TCRdb copy is restricted to in-frame clones and leaves out a portion. The table shows over 60,000 clones, with 82% occurring only once. The specimen was peripheral blood. The receptors derive from a human donor in a cohort sampled during active COVID-19.

The V gene is TRBV6-5, the J gene TRBJ1-2, with 7 bases that match TRBD1. J lost 4 bases, V lost 2 bases, and 10 bases had no gene match. CDR3 length: 16 amino acids. Germline V gene sequence: CDR1 MNHEY, CDR2 SVGAGI. CDR3 amino acids: CASSYRRTGGPYGYTF. The CDR3 bases are TGTGCCAGCAGTTACCGCCGGACAGGTGGTCCCTATGGCTACACCTTC.

The chain links TRBV29-1 to TRBJ2-7, with a weak D call TRBD1 (6 bases). Trimming removed 5 bases at V and 0 bases at J, with 11 bases between. CDR1 and CDR2 (germline): SQVTM, ANQGSEA. The CDR3 has 13 residues. CDR3 sequence: CSVYGTSSYEQYF. The CDR3, as DNA: TGCAGCGTTTACGGGACAAGCTCCTACGAGCAGTACTTC.

The V and J genes are TRBV5-4 and TRBJ1-4, with D maybe TRBD1 (6 bases). The CDR3 spans 15 residues. The V and J ends lost 4 bases and 7 bases respectively, with 17 bases between them. Germline CDR1 is SGHNT and CDR2 is YYREEE (reference sequence). In DNA form, the CDR3 reads TGTGCCAGCAGCACGTCCAGGGGCGTAGGTGAAAAACTGTTTTTT. This gives the protein CASSTSRGVGEKLFF. The variable domain in full, with the rest retrieved from reference TRBV5-4 and TRBJ1-4, is ETGVTQSPTHLIKTRGQQVTLRCSSQSGHNTVSWYQQALGQGPQFIFQYYREEENGRGNFPPRFSGLQFPNYSSELNVNALELDDSALYLCASSTSRGVGEKLFFGSGTQLSVL.

The chain combines TRBV14 with TRBJ1-4, with D possibly being TRBD1 (6 bases). Trimming left V 2 bases short and J 8 bases short, with 12 bases between. The CDR3 contains 14 residues. Germline V lookup: CDR1 SGHDN, CDR2 FVKESK. CDR3: CASSQLQGPEKLFF. CDR3 nucleotide sequence: TGTGCCAGCAGCCAATTACAGGGACCCGAAAAACTGTTTTTT.

The CDR3 is CASRTANSPLHF. The CDR3, as DNA: TGTGCCAGCAGGACAGCCAATTCACCCCTCCACTTT. The gene calls are TRBV6-6 and TRBJ1-6; tentatively, D is TRBD1 (5 bases). The CDR3 loop spans 12 amino acids. The V and J ends lost 6 bases and 7 bases respectively, with 7 bases between them. Germline CDR1 reads MNHNY; CDR2 reads SVGAGI (reference sequence).

The genes are TRBV7-9 and TRBJ2-1; 8 bases align to TRBD2. CDR3 size: 15 residues. The V and J ends lost 5 bases and 5 bases, in that order; junction bases with no gene match: 8. Germline assignment: CDR1 SEHNR and CDR2 FQNEAQ (reference sequence). CDR3 loop: CASSPFGGADNEQFF. CDR3 sequence (DNA): TGTGCCAGCAGCCCGTTCGGGGGGGCCGACAATGAGCAGTTCTTC.